This record covers a single TCR beta chain. The record originates from a study of blood T cell repertoires in COVID-19. Study in general: Acute-phase and convalescent COVID-19 samples originated in the United States, Italy and Spain.

The germline V gene encodes CDR1 SGHVS and CDR2 FQNEAQ. The CDR3 is 15 residues long. The V end lost 5 bases, the J end lost 5 bases, and 16 bases lay between the germline ends. TCRdb keeps only in-frame clones here, not all; method: immunoSEQ multiplex PCR. The profile shows about 200,000 clones, under 80% of them singletons. This rearrangement joins TRBV7-8 to TRBJ1-3; D is possibly TRBD1 (5 bases). The receptor was isolated from a man aged 50-59 years who had recovered from COVID-19. Sequencing was carried out using peripheral blood. CDR3 in amino acids: CASSTRPQARNTIYF. The CDR3 coding sequence is TGTGCCAGCAGCACACGACCACAGGCAAGAAACACCATATATTTT.